This is a list of T cell receptor beta chains from one sample in a study of cytomegalovirus exposure and HLA in healthy donors. TCRdb's table, derived via immunoSEQ multiplex PCR, lists solely in-frame clones and lacks some. The sample includes over 45,000 clones, approximately 83% seen only once; the top ten take more than 3.5%. The sample comprised PBMCs. Source of these receptors: a man aged 25 to 45 in good health and CMV-seronegative. Both conserved end residues are part of each CDR3. D genes are given only for firm matches. Not all rows give a size; the values are once, few, many and, for expanded clones, a class.

d_gene	abundance	v_gene	j_gene	CDR3nt	CDR3aa
.	.	TRBV10-1	TRBJ1-4	TGCGCCAGCAGTGAGTCGGGCCTGGGTGAAAAACTGTTTTTT	CASSESGLGEKLFF
.	.	TRBV21-1	TRBJ2-7	TGTGCCAGCAGCAAACCTCCGGGACTAGACTCCTACGAGCAGTACTTC	CASSKPPGLDSYEQYF
TRBD1	.	TRBV2	TRBJ1-5	TGTGCCAGCAGTGAAACCGGACAGGGGGGATATAGCAATCAGCCCCAGCATTTT	CASSETGQGGYSNQPQHF
TRBD1	.	TRBV6-5	TRBJ2-7	TGTGCCAGCAGCTATGACAGGGTGCAGTACTTC	CASSYDRVQYF
TRBD1	.	TRBV6-5	TRBJ1-5	TGTGCCAGCAGCTTCACAGGGGGGGCCAATCAGCCCCAGCATTTT	CASSFTGGANQPQHF
.	.	TRBV7-9	TRBJ2-2	TGTTCCAGCAGCCTAGCCAGGGTTGCAACGAACACCGGGGAGCTGTTTTTT	CSSSLARVATNTGELFF
TRBD1	few	TRBV2	TRBJ1-2	TGTGCCAGCAGTCACAGGGGAACCGTAGGCTATGGCTACACCTTC	CASSHRGTVGYGYTF
TRBD2	.	TRBV7-2	TRBJ2-3	TGTGCCAGCAGCGACGGACTAGCGGGGGTGGGAGATACGCAGTATTTT	CASSDGLAGVGDTQYF
.	.	TRBV7-2	TRBJ2-5	TGTGCCAGCAGCTTATGGGGCAAGAGGAGCGATGAGACCCAGTACTTC	CASSLWGKRSDETQYF
TRBD1	.	TRBV4-1	TRBJ2-5	TGCGCCAGCCAGATAGGGACAGGGGTTCTGGAGACCCAGTACTTC	CASQIGTGVLETQYF
.	.	TRBV6-6	TRBJ2-7	TGTGCCAGCAGTTCCCTAGGAGTAGCCTACGAGCAGTACTTC	CASSSLGVAYEQYF
.	.	TRBV18	TRBJ1-1	TGTGCCAGCTCACCACGCGGGGACACTGAAGCTTTCTTT	CASSPRGDTEAFF
.	.	TRBV9	TRBJ2-2	TGTGCCAGCAGCGTAGCTGGACAGAGCAACACCGGGGAGCTGTTTTTT	CASSVAGQSNTGELFF
.	.	TRBV2	TRBJ2-3	TGTGCCAGCAGTGGGCGGGGGCCCACAGATACGCAGTATTTT	CASSGRGPTDTQYF
.	.	TRBV6-5	TRBJ1-1	TGTGCCAGCAGTTATGGACTTCGGAACACTGAAGCTTTCTTT	CASSYGLRNTEAFF
TRBD2	.	TRBV15	TRBJ2-3	TGTGCCACCAGCAGGCGACTAGCGGCGGGCACAGATACGCAGTATTTT	CATSRRLAAGTDTQYF
.	.	TRBV27	TRBJ1-6	TGTGCCAGCGGTAGACAAGGTGGTAATTCACCCCTCCACTTT	CASGRQGGNSPLHF
TRBD1	.	TRBV4-1	TRBJ2-5	TGCGCCAGCAGCCAGGGACAGGGTTTTTCTGGAGAGACCCAGTACTTC	CASSQGQGFSGETQYF
.	few	TRBV5-1	TRBJ2-6	TGCGCCAGCAGCGTGACAGCAAACTCTGGGGCCAACGTCCTGACTTTC	CASSVTANSGANVLTF
.	.	TRBV7-3	TRBJ2-3	TGTGCCAGCAGCTTAACCAGGCAGGATACGCAGTATTTT	CASSLTRQDTQYF
TRBD1	few	TRBV6-5	TRBJ1-1	TGTGCCAGCCTGACCGGGACAGTGAACACTGAAGCTTTCTTT	CASLTGTVNTEAFF
TRBD2	few	TRBV9	TRBJ2-5	TGTGCCAGCAGCGTAGGCGGGGGGGAGGAAGAGACCCAGTACTTC	CASSVGGGEEETQYF
TRBD2	.	TRBV19	TRBJ2-5	TGTGCCAGTAGTATAGGGGGCACTAGCGGGATGGAGTGGGAGACCCAGTACTTC	CASSIGGTSGMEWETQYF
TRBD1	.	TRBV4-1	TRBJ2-1	TGCGCCAGCAGCCAAAGTCCCCCGGGACAGAACTACAATGAGCAGTTCTTC	CASSQSPPGQNYNEQFF
.	.	TRBV7-9	TRBJ2-7	TGTGCCAGCAGCGGGGGGGGGCCTAGCGGCTACGAGCAGTACTTC	CASSGGGPSGYEQYF
.	.	TRBV18	TRBJ2-3	TGTGCCAGCTCACTTAGACTAGATCCAGATACGCAGTATTTT	CASSLRLDPDTQYF
TRBD1	.	TRBV5-1	TRBJ2-5	TGCGCCAGCAGCTCCGGGACAGTTGGGGAGACCCAGTACTTC	CASSSGTVGETQYF
TRBD1	few	TRBV19	TRBJ1-3	TGTGCCAGTTACGACAGGGGACCTGGAAACACCATATATTTT	CASYDRGPGNTIYF
.	.	TRBV5-1	TRBJ1-1	TGCGCCAGCAGCACGGGGGTCACTGAAGCTTTCTTT	CASSTGVTEAFF
TRBD1	few	TRBV7-9	TRBJ2-4	TGTGCCAGCAGCTTACCCCGGGACAGGGGGAACATTCAGTACTTC	CASSLPRDRGNIQYF
.	.	TRBV25-1	TRBJ1-2	TGTGCCAGCAGTGTAAGGCAGGTTGGGCACAGGGAGGGCTACACCTTC	CASSVRQVGHREGYTF
TRBD1	.	TRBV5-8	TRBJ2-1	TGTGCCAGCAGCTTAGGGACAGGGGCCTACAATGAGCAGTTCTTC	CASSLGTGAYNEQFF
.	.	TRBV18	TRBJ2-7	TGTGCCAGCTCACCCCTCGGGGGTGAGCAGTACTTC	CASSPLGGEQYF
TRBD2	.	TRBV7-2	TRBJ2-2	TGTGCCAGCAGCTTAGCCCTAGCGGGAACCGGGGAGCTGTTTTTT	CASSLALAGTGELFF
TRBD1	.	TRBV5-4	TRBJ2-1	TGTGCCAGCAGTGGCCGGGACAGGCCGTTGGATGAGCAGTTCTTC	CASSGRDRPLDEQFF
.	.	TRBV28	TRBJ1-2	TGTGCATACGACGCTGGGGGCTCTGGCTACACCTTC	CAYDAGGSGYTF
TRBD2	.	TRBV11-3	TRBJ2-1	TGTGCCAGCAGCTTAGGATCGGTAGCGGGGCCTCTAGGGGAGCAGTTCTTC	CASSLGSVAGPLGEQFF
.	.	TRBV5-1	TRBJ1-1	TGCGCCAGCACCTATACAAGGGACATGAACACTGAAGCTTTCTTT	CASTYTRDMNTEAFF
.	.	TRBV7-9	TRBJ2-1	TGTGCCAGCAGCCGCCGGGACTCCTACAATGAGCAGTTCTTC	CASSRRDSYNEQFF
.	.	TRBV7-2	TRBJ2-1	TGTGCCAGCAGCTTATCCCCCCAGGGGTATGGCGATGAGCAGTTCTTC	CASSLSPQGYGDEQFF
TRBD1	.	TRBV7-9	TRBJ1-5	TGTGCCAGCAGCTTTACAGGGGACAATCAGCCCCAGCATTTT	CASSFTGDNQPQHF
.	once	TRBV5-1	TRBJ2-7	TGCGCCAGCAGCTTGGAAGCCCCCTACGAGCAGTACTTC	CASSLEAPYEQYF
.	.	TRBV5-5	TRBJ2-7	TGTGCCAGTTCCTCTTTCCGGACTACATCCTACGAGCAGTACTTC	CASSSFRTTSYEQYF
TRBD1	.	TRBV6-1	TRBJ1-4	TGTGCCAGCAGTGAAGGGGCAGGGGGAAAACTGTTTTTT	CASSEGAGGKLFF
.	.	TRBV7-9	TRBJ2-3	TGTTCCAGCAGCTTAGGCGAGACAGGAGATACGCAGTATTTT	CSSSLGETGDTQYF
TRBD1	.	TRBV13	TRBJ1-1	TGTGCCAGCAGCCCTCGACAGGGAGGGAACACTGAAGCTTTCTTT	CASSPRQGGNTEAFF
TRBD1	.	TRBV18	TRBJ1-2	TGTGCCAGCTCACCGTCACAGGGGGCTCAGGGCTACACCTTC	CASSPSQGAQGYTF
TRBD2	.	TRBV6-4	TRBJ2-1	TGTGCCAGCAGTGAAGGACTAGAAGGCAATGAGCAGTTCTTC	CASSEGLEGNEQFF
TRBD1	.	TRBV27	TRBJ2-7	TGTGCCAGCAGGTCGTCGGGACAGTCGAGCTCCTACGAGCAGTACTTC	CASRSSGQSSSYEQYF
.	.	TRBV2	TRBJ2-7	TGTGCCAGCACGGGGGACCGGTCCTACGAGCAGTACTTC	CASTGDRSYEQYF